The rows below give T cell receptor beta chains drawn from one sample of a study of T cell repertoires in cytomegalovirus infection. Via MiXCR, TCRdb re-called the reads, giving one row per CDR3 protein. The sample has about 150,000 distinct CDR3 sequences, roughly a quarter seen once. The sample was PBMCs. These receptors were taken from a human donor in good health (CMV status not recorded). Some clones in this sample may be carry-over from other donors' samples. CDR3s include the opening cysteine and the closing phenylalanine or tryptophan. Fields, in order: clone size, J gene, D gene, V gene, CDR3 DNA, CDR3 protein. The D gene is left open where the match is weak. Clone size is stated in some rows and not others, as once, few, many or a class when expanded.

abundance: .
j_gene: TRBJ2-1
d_gene: TRBD2
v_gene: TRBV20-1
CDR3nt: TGCAGTGGCCGGACTAGCGGTAAACGGGCCAATGAGCAGTTCTTC
CDR3aa: CSGRTSGKRANEQFF

abundance: .
j_gene: TRBJ2-7
d_gene: .
v_gene: TRBV7-8
CDR3nt: TGTGCCAGCAGCTTAGGCGAAGTAGGGTCCTACGAGCAGTACTTC
CDR3aa: CASSLGEVGSYEQYF

abundance: many
j_gene: TRBJ2-1
d_gene: .
v_gene: TRBV5-1
CDR3nt: TGCGCCAGCAGCTTGGACGCGGTCTCCTACAATGAGCAGTTCTTC
CDR3aa: CASSLDAVSYNEQFF

abundance: .
j_gene: TRBJ2-5
d_gene: .
v_gene: TRBV28
CDR3nt: TGTGCCAGCAGTTTAGCCGGGACATGGAAGACCCAGTACTTC
CDR3aa: CASSLAGTWKTQYF

abundance: many
j_gene: TRBJ2-3
d_gene: TRBD2
v_gene: TRBV11-2
CDR3nt: TGTGCCAGCAGCTTAGTAGCGGGGGGATACACAGATACGCAGTATTTT
CDR3aa: CASSLVAGGYTDTQYF

abundance: .
j_gene: TRBJ2-2
d_gene: .
v_gene: TRBV7-9
CDR3nt: TGTGCCAGCAGCTTAGCGACGTCAGGGGCCGGGGAGCTGTTTTTT
CDR3aa: CASSLATSGAGELFF

abundance: .
j_gene: TRBJ2-7
d_gene: .
v_gene: TRBV10-3
CDR3nt: TGTGCCATCAGGAACTGGGAGCACGAGCAGTACTTC
CDR3aa: CAIRNWEHEQYF

abundance: .
j_gene: TRBJ2-2
d_gene: TRBD1
v_gene: TRBV6-2/TRBV6-3
CDR3nt: TGTGCCAGCAGACCTACAGGGGTAAAAGGGGCCGGGGAGCCGTTTTTT
CDR3aa: CASRPTGVKGAGEPFF

abundance: .
j_gene: TRBJ2-1
d_gene: .
v_gene: TRBV7-2
CDR3nt: TGTGCCAGCAGACCCGGCTACTTTGGAGAGCAGTTCTTC
CDR3aa: CASRPGYFGEQFF

abundance: .
j_gene: TRBJ2-5
d_gene: .
v_gene: TRBV7-2
CDR3nt: TGTGCCAGCAGTTGGGCGGACGGGGAGACCCAGTACTTC
CDR3aa: CASSWADGETQYF

abundance: .
j_gene: TRBJ2-5
d_gene: .
v_gene: TRBV4-1
CDR3nt: TGCGCCAGCAGCCAGGGGACAATAGAGGAGACCCAGTACTTC
CDR3aa: CASSQGTIEETQYF

abundance: few
j_gene: TRBJ1-2
d_gene: .
v_gene: TRBV25-1
CDR3nt: TGTGCCACCAACGACTATGGCTACACCTTC
CDR3aa: CATNDYGYTF

abundance: .
j_gene: TRBJ2-5
d_gene: .
v_gene: TRBV29-1
CDR3nt: TGCAGCGGGAGTTGGGGAGAGACCCAGTACTTC
CDR3aa: CSGSWGETQYF

abundance: many
j_gene: TRBJ2-1
d_gene: TRBD2
v_gene: TRBV20-1
CDR3nt: TGCAGTGCTAGAGATGGGAGCGGGGTCAATGAGCAGTTCTTC
CDR3aa: CSARDGSGVNEQFF

abundance: .
j_gene: TRBJ2-5
d_gene: TRBD1
v_gene: TRBV20-1
CDR3nt: TGCAGTGCTAGAGGCGGACAGGCACAAGAGACCCAGTACTTC
CDR3aa: CSARGGQAQETQYF

abundance: .
j_gene: TRBJ2-2
d_gene: .
v_gene: TRBV5-4
CDR3nt: TGTGCCAGCAGCCAAGGACGAAACACCGGGGAGCTGTTTTTT
CDR3aa: CASSQGRNTGELFF

abundance: few
j_gene: TRBJ2-3
d_gene: TRBD2
v_gene: TRBV5-1
CDR3nt: TGCGCCAGCAGCTTGGTACCGGGACTAGCGGGGGTGGATACGCAGTATTTT
CDR3aa: CASSLVPGLAGVDTQYF

abundance: .
j_gene: TRBJ2-7
d_gene: .
v_gene: TRBV5-1
CDR3nt: TGCGCCAGCAGCTTTGGAAACAGCCTACTCTCCTACGAGCAGTACTTC
CDR3aa: CASSFGNSLLSYEQYF

abundance: .
j_gene: TRBJ1-3
d_gene: .
v_gene: TRBV20-1
CDR3nt: TGCAGTGCTAGCTCCAGGGCTGGAAACACCATATATTTT
CDR3aa: CSASSRAGNTIYF

abundance: few
j_gene: TRBJ1-6
d_gene: .
v_gene: TRBV28
CDR3nt: TGTGCCAGCAGTTTAAGGAATTCACCCCTCCACTTT
CDR3aa: CASSLRNSPLHF

abundance: many
j_gene: TRBJ1-5
d_gene: TRBD1
v_gene: TRBV12-3/TRBV12-4
CDR3nt: TGTGCCAGCAGTTTCGGGGACAGGGGACAGCCCCAGCATTTT
CDR3aa: CASSFGDRGQPQHF

abundance: .
j_gene: TRBJ1-1
d_gene: .
v_gene: TRBV30
CDR3nt: TGTACCTGGGGGGCCAGAAACACTGAAGCTTTCTTT
CDR3aa: CTWGARNTEAFF

abundance: few
j_gene: TRBJ2-7
d_gene: .
v_gene: TRBV19
CDR3nt: TGTGCCAGTAGTATAGGAGGGGGTTACGAGCAGTACTTC
CDR3aa: CASSIGGGYEQYF